This T cell receptor beta chain was profiled in a study of CXCR3-negative and CXCR3-positive naive CD8 T cells. Findings and caveats of the study: Naive cells positive for CXCR3 carried more hydrophobic TRB CDR3s than CXCR3-negative ones.

Remarks on this clonotype: No antigen is known for it.

Germline CDR1 and CDR2: MNHEY and SVGEGT. The CDR3 is 14 residues long. UMI-tagged TRB cDNA libraries were built via 5' RACE. From the 5' RACE reads, TCRdb lists one entry per CDR3 protein and no DNA. This repertoire includes fewer than 90,000 distinct CDR3 sequences. The V and J genes are TRBV6-2 or TRBV6-3 and TRBJ2-7; the D call of TRBD1 rests on TCRdb alone, since no DNA is present to check it. The sample taken for sequencing was naive CXCR3+ CD8+ T cells from blood. As for subset: CD45RO-CCR7+CD27+CD95- naive CD8+ T cells expressing CXCR3 (TNR3+). The receptor was derived from a human donor in good health. Some clones in this sample may be carry-over from other donors' samples. CDR3 residues: CASSYYGQGDEQYF.